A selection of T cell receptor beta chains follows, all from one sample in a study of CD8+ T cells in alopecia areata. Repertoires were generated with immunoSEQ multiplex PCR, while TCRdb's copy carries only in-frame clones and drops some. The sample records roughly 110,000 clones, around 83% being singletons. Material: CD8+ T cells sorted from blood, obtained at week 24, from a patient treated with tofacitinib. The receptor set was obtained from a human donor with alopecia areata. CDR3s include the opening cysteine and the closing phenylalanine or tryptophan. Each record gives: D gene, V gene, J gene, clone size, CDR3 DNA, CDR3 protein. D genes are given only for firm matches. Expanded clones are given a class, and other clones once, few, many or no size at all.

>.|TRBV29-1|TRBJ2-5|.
TGCAGCGCCTCCCTTGGGGGTGCGGGAGAGACCCAGTACTTC
CSASLGGAGETQYF
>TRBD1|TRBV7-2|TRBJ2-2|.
TGTGCCAGCAGTCTAGGGGGCTACACCGGGGAGCTGTTTTTT
CASSLGGYTGELFF
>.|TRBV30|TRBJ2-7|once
.
CAWSVGTGNHF
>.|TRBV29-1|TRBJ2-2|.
TGCAGCGTTATAATTTTCACCCTCGGGTCAAACACCGGGGAGCTGTTTTTT
CSVIIFTLGSNTGELFF
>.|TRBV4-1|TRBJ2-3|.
TGCGCCAGCAGCCGGGGCGTAACAGATACGCAGTATTTT
CASSRGVTDTQYF
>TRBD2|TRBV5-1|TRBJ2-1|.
TGCGCCAGCAGCTTCCGGTTCGCGGGGGGCTACAATGAGCAGTTCTTC
CASSFRFAGGYNEQFF
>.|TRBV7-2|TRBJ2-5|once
TGTGCCAGCAGCCTGGGGTTTTGGACAGCTCTTGGAGAAGAGACCCAGTACTTC
CASSLGFWTALGEETQYF
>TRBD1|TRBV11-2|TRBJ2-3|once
TGTGCCAGCAGCTCTCCCGGACAGGGAGGTCTGGATACGCAGTATTTT
CASSSPGQGGLDTQYF
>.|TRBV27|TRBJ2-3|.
TGTGCCAGCAGTTTGGGGGAGAACAGGGCCACAGATACGCAGTATTTT
CASSLGENRATDTQYF
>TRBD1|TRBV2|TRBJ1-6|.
TGTGCCAGCAGTTTGACAGGGACACCCCTCCACTTT
CASSLTGTPLHF
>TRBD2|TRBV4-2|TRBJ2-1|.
TGTGCCAGCAGCCAAGATGGAGCGGGGGGGCCGGGCTTCGGTGAGCAGTTCTTC
CASSQDGAGGPGFGEQFF
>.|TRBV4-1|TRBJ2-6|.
TGCGCCAGCAGCCAGGCTGTTTGGGGTACTGGGGCCAACGTCCTGACTTTC
CASSQAVWGTGANVLTF
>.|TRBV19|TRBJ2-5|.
TGTGCCAGTAGTGCAGTTAACGAAGAGACCCAGTACTTC
CASSAVNEETQYF
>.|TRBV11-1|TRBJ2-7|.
TGTGCCAGCAGCTCAATATCCTACGAGCAGTACTTC
CASSSISYEQYF
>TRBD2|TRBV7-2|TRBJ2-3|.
TGTGCCAGCAGCTCGTTAGCGGGGAGCACAGATACGCAGTATTTT
CASSSLAGSTDTQYF
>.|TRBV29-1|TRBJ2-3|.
TGCAGCGTTGAAGAAGGGGATGGAGGGCCTAGCACAGATACGCAGTATTTT
CSVEEGDGGPSTDTQYF
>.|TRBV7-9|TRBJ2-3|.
TGTGCCAGCAGCTTACTTCCAGGGGGCACAGATACGCAGTATTTT
CASSLLPGGTDTQYF
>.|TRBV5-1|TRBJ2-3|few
TGCGCCAGCAGCTATGACAGTCCCACAGATACGCAGTATTTT
CASSYDSPTDTQYF
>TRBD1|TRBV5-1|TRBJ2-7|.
TGCGCCAGCAGCGCGGGGACAGGGGGCCACTACGAGCAGTACTTC
CASSAGTGGHYEQYF
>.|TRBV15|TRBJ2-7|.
TGTGCCACCAGCAGTGTTGGCGGGGGCCATATCTACGAGCAGTACTTC
CATSSVGGGHIYEQYF
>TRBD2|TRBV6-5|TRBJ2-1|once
TGTGCCAGTAAGACTAGCGGGGCTTTCGGGAATGAGCAGTTCTTC
CASKTSGAFGNEQFF
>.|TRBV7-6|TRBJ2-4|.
TGTGCCAGCAGCCGTCGACCCTGGAGGAGGGATGACATTCAGTACTTC
CASSRRPWRRDDIQYF
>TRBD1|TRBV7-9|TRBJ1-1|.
TGTGCCAGCAGCCCCCCTCCGGGACAGGGGCACACTGAAGCTTTCTTT
CASSPPPGQGHTEAFF
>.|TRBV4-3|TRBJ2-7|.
TGCGCCAGCAGCCAAGATTGGGACAAATGGGACGAGCAGTACTTC
CASSQDWDKWDEQYF
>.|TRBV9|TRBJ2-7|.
TGTGCCAGCAGCGTAGCCTCGGGAGAGACCTACGAGCAGTACTTC
CASSVASGETYEQYF
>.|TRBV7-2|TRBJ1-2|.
TGTGCCAGCAGCCCGAACGGACCCAACTATGGCTACACCTTC
CASSPNGPNYGYTF
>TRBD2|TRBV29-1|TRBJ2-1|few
TGCAGCGCCCCTCTAGCGGGGGGCAATGAGCAGTTCTTC
CSAPLAGGNEQFF
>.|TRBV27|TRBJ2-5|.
TGTGCCAGCAGAGGAGACATCTTCCAAGAGACCCAGTACTTC
CASRGDIFQETQYF
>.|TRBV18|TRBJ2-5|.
TGTGCCAGCTCACCGGCCGTCCAAGAGACCCAGTACTTC
CASSPAVQETQYF
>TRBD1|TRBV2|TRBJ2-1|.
TGTGCCAGCAGTGACCCCGACAGGGGCTCCTACAATGAGCAGTTCTTC
CASSDPDRGSYNEQFF
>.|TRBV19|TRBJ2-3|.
TGTGCCAGTAGTATTCAACAGAAGTCCACAGATACGCAGTATTTT
CASSIQQKSTDTQYF
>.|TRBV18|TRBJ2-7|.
TGTGCCAGCTCACCACCGTCGATGGGGGGCCTCTACGAGCAGTACTTC
CASSPPSMGGLYEQYF
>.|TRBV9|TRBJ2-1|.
TGTGCCAGCAGCCCGGCAGGGCTGGACAATGAGCAGTTCTTC
CASSPAGLDNEQFF
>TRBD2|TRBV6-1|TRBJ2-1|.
TGTGCCAGCTCTAATAGCGGGGGGGCCCTCAATGAGCAGTTCTTC
CASSNSGGALNEQFF
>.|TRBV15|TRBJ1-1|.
TGTGCCACCAGCGGGACCGGGCTCGATGAAGCTTTCTTT
CATSGTGLDEAFF
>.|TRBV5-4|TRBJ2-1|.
TGTGCCAGCAGCTCAACCGCCACGGCCTCCGAGTTCTTC
CASSSTATASEFF
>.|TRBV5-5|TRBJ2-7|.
TGTGCCAGCAGCCATTCGACAGGATACGGGCAGTACTTC
CASSHSTGYGQYF
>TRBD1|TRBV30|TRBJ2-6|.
TGTGCCTGGAGTACATGGGACAGGGCCATCTCTGGGGCCAACGTCCTGACTTTC
CAWSTWDRAISGANVLTF
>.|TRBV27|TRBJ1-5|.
TGTGCCAGCAGTTTAAGGCCGGGTAAAAATCAGCCCCAGCATTTT
CASSLRPGKNQPQHF
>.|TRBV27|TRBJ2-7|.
TGTGCCAGCAGTTTAAAAGGTGGCTCAACCTACGAGCAGTACTTC
CASSLKGGSTYEQYF
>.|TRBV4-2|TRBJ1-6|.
TGTGCCAGCAGCCATCGACAGGAGAGCCTTTCACCCCTCCACTTT
CASSHRQESLSPLHF
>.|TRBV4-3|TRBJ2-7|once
TGCGCCAGCAGCCAAGAGCAGGGGACCTCCTACGAGCAGTACTTC
CASSQEQGTSYEQYF
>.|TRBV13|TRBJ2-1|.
TGTGCCAGCAGCTTAGATCGGCTTGGTGAGCAGTTCTTC
CASSLDRLGEQFF
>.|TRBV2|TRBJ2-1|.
TGTGCCAGCAGTGTCGGGGACCACAATGAGCAGTTCTTC
CASSVGDHNEQFF
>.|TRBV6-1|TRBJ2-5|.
TGTGCCAGCGCGACGGGGAGGGGGCCTGAGGAGACCCAGTACTTC
CASATGRGPEETQYF
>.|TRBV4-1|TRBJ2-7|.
TGCGCCAGCAGCCAAGAGCTGTGGACCAGGGGGGAGGGGTACGAGCAGTACTTC
CASSQELWTRGEGYEQYF
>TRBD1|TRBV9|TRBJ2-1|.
TGTGCCAGCAGCGAACAGGGGGCGGCGTACAATGAGCAGTTCTTC
CASSEQGAAYNEQFF
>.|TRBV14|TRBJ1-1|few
TGTGCCAGCAGCCAAGGGAATACCTTTGGCGTCACTGAAGCTTTCTTT
CASSQGNTFGVTEAFF
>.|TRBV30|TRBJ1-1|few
TGTGCCTGGAGTGTAACGCCGGGGAACACTGAAGCTTTCTTT
CAWSVTPGNTEAFF
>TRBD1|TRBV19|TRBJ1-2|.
TGTGCCAGTAGAACAGGGGGCATAGCCTATGGCTACACCTTC
CASRTGGIAYGYTF
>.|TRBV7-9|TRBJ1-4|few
TGTGCCAGCAGCTCTGCGGGCGCGAGAGGTGAAAAACTGTTTTTT
CASSSAGARGEKLFF
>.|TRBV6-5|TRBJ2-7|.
TGTGCCAGCAGTTACGGCTCCGGAACCTACGAGCAGTACTTC
CASSYGSGTYEQYF
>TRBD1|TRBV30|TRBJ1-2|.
TGTGCCTGGAGTCACGGACAGGGGGACTTCTATGGCTACACCTTC
CAWSHGQGDFYGYTF